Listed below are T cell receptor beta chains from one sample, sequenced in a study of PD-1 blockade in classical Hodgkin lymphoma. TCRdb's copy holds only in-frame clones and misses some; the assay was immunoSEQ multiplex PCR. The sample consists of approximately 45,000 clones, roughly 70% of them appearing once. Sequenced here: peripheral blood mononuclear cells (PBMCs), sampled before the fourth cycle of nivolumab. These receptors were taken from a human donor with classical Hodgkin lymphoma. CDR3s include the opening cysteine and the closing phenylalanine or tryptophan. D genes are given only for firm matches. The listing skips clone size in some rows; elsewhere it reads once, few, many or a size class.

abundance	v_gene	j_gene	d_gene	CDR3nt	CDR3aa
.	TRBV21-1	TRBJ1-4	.	TGTGCCAGCAGCACTTACAGGGCTAGGGGAAAAACTGTTTTT	CASSTYRARGKTVF
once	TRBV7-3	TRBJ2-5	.	TGTGCCAGCAGCTTAACGGCAGGCGGGACCCAGTACTTC	CASSLTAGGTQYF
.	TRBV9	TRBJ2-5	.	TGTGCCAGCAGTTTGGGGGGCAGCCACCAAGAGACCCAGTACTTC	CASSLGGSHQETQYF
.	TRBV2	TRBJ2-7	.	TGTGCCAGCAGTGTAGGGTACGAGCAGTACTTC	CASSVGYEQYF
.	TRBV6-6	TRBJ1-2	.	TGTGCCAGCAGCGCTCAGGGTGGTTATGGCTACACCTTC	CASSAQGGYGYTF
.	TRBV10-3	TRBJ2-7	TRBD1	TGTGCCATCAGTGAGCCTGGGTCGGACAGGGGCTCCTACGAGCAGTACTTC	CAISEPGSDRGSYEQYF
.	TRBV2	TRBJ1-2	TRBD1	TGTGCCAGCAGTCCTGGGACAGGGGATGGCTACACCTTC	CASSPGTGDGYTF
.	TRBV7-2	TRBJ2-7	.	TGTGCCAGCAGCCTACTACAGGTCTCCTCCTACGAGCAGTACTTC	CASSLLQVSSYEQYF
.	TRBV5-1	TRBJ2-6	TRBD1	TGCGCCAGCAGCCGACCCGGGACAGCCAAGGAAGGATTTTCTGGGGCCAACGTCCTGACTTTC	CASSRPGTAKEGFSGANVLTF
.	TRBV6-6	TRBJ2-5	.	TGTGCCAGCAGTTACGGCCAAGAGACCCAGTACTTC	CASSYGQETQYF
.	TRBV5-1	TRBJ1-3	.	TGCGCCAGCAGCTTGGCCGTGAGACAGAGTGGAAACACCATATATTTT	CASSLAVRQSGNTIYF
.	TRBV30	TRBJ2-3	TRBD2	TGTGCCTGGTCGGGGGGGCCGACAGATACGCAGTATTTT	CAWSGGPTDTQYF
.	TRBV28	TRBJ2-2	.	TGTGCCAGCACTCTAGACACCGGGGAGCTGTTTTTT	CASTLDTGELFF
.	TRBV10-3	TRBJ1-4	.	TGTGCCACCCGACTCGCAACTAATGAAAAACTGTTTTTT	CATRLATNEKLFF
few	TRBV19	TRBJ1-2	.	TGTGCCAGTAGTATGACACCGGACCGGGCCAGCGGCTACACCTTC	CASSMTPDRASGYTF
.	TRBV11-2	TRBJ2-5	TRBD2	TGTGCCAGCAGCTTAGATGGGTGGGCTAGCGGGAGGGCCAGACAAGAGACCCAGTACTTC	CASSLDGWASGRARQETQYF
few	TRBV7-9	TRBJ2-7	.	TGTGCCAGCAGCCCGGACAGCATCTACGAGCAGTACTTC	CASSPDSIYEQYF
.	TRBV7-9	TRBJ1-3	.	TGTGCCAGCAGCCCTACTCTTGGAAACACCATATATTTT	CASSPTLGNTIYF
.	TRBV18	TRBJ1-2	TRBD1	TGTGCCAGCTCACCGGGACAGGGGGGTGGCTACACCTTC	CASSPGQGGGYTF
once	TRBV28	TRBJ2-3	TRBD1	TGTGCCAGCAGTCACCCGGGACAGGGGGGAGATACGCAGTATTTT	CASSHPGQGGDTQYF
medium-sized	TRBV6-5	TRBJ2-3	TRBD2	TGTGCCAGCAGTCAAGCGGGGGGTCGGGGCACGCAGTATTTT	CASSQAGGRGTQYF
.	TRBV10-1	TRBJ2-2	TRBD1	TGCGCCAGCAGTGGCGGGACAGGGCCGAACACCGGGGAGCTGTTTTTT	CASSGGTGPNTGELFF
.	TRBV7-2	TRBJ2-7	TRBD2	TGTGCCAGCAGCTTAGGGCGGGGGGCCTCCTACGAGCAGTACTTC	CASSLGRGASYEQYF
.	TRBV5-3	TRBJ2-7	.	TGTGCCAGCAGCTCGGCGGCAACCGGCCTGCACGAGCAGTACTTC	CASSSAATGLHEQYF
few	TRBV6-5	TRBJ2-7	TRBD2	TGTGCCAGCAGTCCCGGGACTAGTATTACCTACGAGCAGTACTTC	CASSPGTSITYEQYF
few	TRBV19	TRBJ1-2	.	TGTGCCAGCCGAGGATATGGCTACACCTTC	CASRGYGYTF
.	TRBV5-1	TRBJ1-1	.	TGCGCCAGCAGCGTAATGGGGGTGGCAAACACTGAAGCTTTCTTT	CASSVMGVANTEAFF
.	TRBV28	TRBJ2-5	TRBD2	TGTGCCAGCAGTTTCTCAAGCGGGAAGCAGACCCAGTACTTC	CASSFSSGKQTQYF
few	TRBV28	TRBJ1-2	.	TGTGCCAGCAGTATGGGGGACACGACCGGAAGATTAGATGGCTACACCTTC	CASSMGDTTGRLDGYTF